This T cell receptor (beta chain) comes out of a study of CD8 T cells in ankylosing spondylitis. Study results and caveats: Roughly eight highly homologous variants made up a TCR beta motif, and this motif appeared characteristic of ankylosing spondylitis blood. Matched synovial fluid from ankylosing spondylitis patients was reported to be enriched for disease-linked clones.

V lost 4 bases and J lost 2, with 12 bases in between. Germline V lookup: CDR1 SGHTA, CDR2 FQGNSA. This CDR3 region has 15 residues. This clonotype was counted between two and nine times. What it recognizes is unknown. Each CDR3 protein is one row after TCRdb ran MiXCR on the 5' RACE reads. The table has approximately 540,000 distinct CDR3 sequences, 9.5% to 15% seen once. The chain joins TRBV7-2 to TRBJ2-1; D could derive from TRBD1 or TRBD2 (5 bases each). Specimen: blood, either unsorted or a sorted T cell fraction (not recorded which). This clonotype originated in a male donor with ankylosing spondylitis. The CDR3 DNA sequence: TGTGCCAGCAGCTCCGGGGCGAGCGCCTACAATGAGCAGTTCTTC. Residues: CASSSGASAYNEQFF.